A selection of T cell receptor beta chains follows, all from one sample in a study of intratumoral heterogeneity in liver cancer. Some clones are missing from TCRdb's copy, which holds only in-frame ones; the method was immunoSEQ multiplex PCR. The repertoire holds 20,000 or so clones, with approximately 73% as singletons. Sequenced material: tumor-adjacent normal tissue, taken before any cancer treatment. These receptors were taken from a woman in her 70s with hepatocellular carcinoma. The CDR3 runs from the conserved cysteine through the conserved F or W.

TRBV10-3 | CAISETSGRGSDTQYF
TRBV5-4 | CASSRGGRTGEQFF
TRBV7-2 | CASGVSSYNEQFF
TRBV9 | CASSAGTVAYGYTF
TRBV6-7 | CASSYSMPRAYEQYF
TRBV7-9 | CASSLMGQGDEAFF
TRBV4-2 | CASSQGSLNTEAFF
TRBV9 | CASSSPSRHEQYF
TRBV19 | CASSATGGDSPLHF
TRBV6-5 | CASSLGREAFF
TRBV5-5 | CASSLEPGNYGYTF
TRBV7-9 | CASHRGSSTDTQYF
TRBV30 | CAWGTNLYEQYF